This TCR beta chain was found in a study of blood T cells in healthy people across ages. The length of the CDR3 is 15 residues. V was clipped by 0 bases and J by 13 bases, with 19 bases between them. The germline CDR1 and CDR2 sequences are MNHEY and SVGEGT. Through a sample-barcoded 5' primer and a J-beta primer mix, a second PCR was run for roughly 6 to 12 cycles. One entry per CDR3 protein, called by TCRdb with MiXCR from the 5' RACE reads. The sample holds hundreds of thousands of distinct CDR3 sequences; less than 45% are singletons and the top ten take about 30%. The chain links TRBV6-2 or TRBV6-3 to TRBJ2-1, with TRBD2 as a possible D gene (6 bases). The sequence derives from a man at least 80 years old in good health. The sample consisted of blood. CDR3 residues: CASSYSGAGRETQFF. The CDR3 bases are TGTGCCAGCAGTTACTCCGGGGCGGGAAGAGAGACCCAGTTCTTC.